This is a list of T cell receptor beta chains from one sample in a study of blood T cells in healthy people across ages. TCRdb fed the 5' RACE reads into MiXCR, producing one record per CDR3 protein. The profile shows around 1.7 million distinct CDR3 sequences, under 30% of them singletons. Sequenced sample: blood. The receptor set was obtained from a woman aged 30 to 39 in good health. Both conserved end residues are part of each CDR3. The D gene is left open where the match is weak. Some rows mark clone size as missing; the rest say once, few, many or name a class of expanded clone.

clone size: NA; V gene: TRBV6-5; J gene: TRBJ1-6; D gene: NA; CDR3 DNA: TGTGCCAGCAGCCCTGAGGGGTTATCCTATAATTCACCCCTCCACTTT; CDR3 protein: CASSPEGLSYNSPLHF
clone size: NA; V gene: TRBV12-3/TRBV12-4; J gene: TRBJ2-7; D gene: NA; CDR3 DNA: TGTGCCAGCAGTGTCCGCGGCATGTTGAATGAGCAGTACTTC; CDR3 protein: CASSVRGMLNEQYF
clone size: many; V gene: TRBV7-2; J gene: TRBJ2-7; D gene: TRBD1; CDR3 DNA: TGTGCCAGCAGCTTACAGGGGGCCACCTACGAGCAGTACTTC; CDR3 protein: CASSLQGATYEQYF
clone size: few; V gene: TRBV7-9; J gene: TRBJ2-7; D gene: NA; CDR3 DNA: TGTGCCAGCAGCTCCTCGGGAAGGGACCCCTACGAGCAGTACTTC; CDR3 protein: CASSSSGRDPYEQYF
clone size: NA; V gene: TRBV20-1; J gene: TRBJ2-1; D gene: TRBD2; CDR3 DNA: TGCAGTGTTAGTGCTGCTAGCGGGGGGGCATACAATGAGCAGTTCTTC; CDR3 protein: CSVSAASGGAYNEQFF
clone size: many; V gene: TRBV15; J gene: TRBJ2-5; D gene: TRBD2; CDR3 DNA: TGTGCCACCAGCACTCCCACAGGACTAGCGGGAAGTCGTGAGACCCAGTACTTC; CDR3 protein: CATSTPTGLAGSRETQYF
clone size: once; V gene: TRBV7-8; J gene: TRBJ2-4; D gene: TRBD2; CDR3 DNA: TGTGCCAGCAGCTTAGGCGGACGGGGGGACATTCAGTACTTC; CDR3 protein: CASSLGGRGDIQYF
clone size: few; V gene: TRBV11-2; J gene: TRBJ2-3; D gene: NA; CDR3 DNA: TGTGCCAGCAGCCCCCGCCTTCAAGTGACAGATACGCAGTATTTT; CDR3 protein: CASSPRLQVTDTQYF
clone size: NA; V gene: TRBV29-1; J gene: TRBJ1-1; D gene: NA; CDR3 DNA: TGCAGCTGCGCCAGGAAGCTAGACACTGAAGCTTTCTTT; CDR3 protein: CSCARKLDTEAFF
clone size: few; V gene: TRBV2; J gene: TRBJ1-4; D gene: TRBD1; CDR3 DNA: TGTGCCAGCAGCGAGACAGGGATTGGTAATGAAAAACTGTTTTTT; CDR3 protein: CASSETGIGNEKLFF
clone size: NA; V gene: TRBV27; J gene: TRBJ1-2; D gene: NA; CDR3 DNA: TGTGCCAGCAGTTTATATCCTTCGACATCTCCGGTGGAGGGCTACACCTTC; CDR3 protein: CASSLYPSTSPVEGYTF
clone size: NA; V gene: TRBV5-1; J gene: TRBJ1-2; D gene: NA; CDR3 DNA: TGCGCCAGCAGCTTATACAACAACTATGGCTACACCTTC; CDR3 protein: CASSLYNNYGYTF
clone size: many; V gene: TRBV27; J gene: TRBJ2-1; D gene: NA; CDR3 DNA: TGTGCCAGCAGGATGTGGCCACTAGAGCAGTTCTTC; CDR3 protein: CASRMWPLEQFF
clone size: NA; V gene: TRBV9; J gene: TRBJ2-3; D gene: TRBD2; CDR3 DNA: TGTGCCAGCAGCGTAGGTAGCGGGAGGCCCACAGATACGCAGTATTTT; CDR3 protein: CASSVGSGRPTDTQYF